This T cell receptor (beta chain) originates from a study of blood T cells in healthy people across ages. Per-sample yields of isolated PBMCs were at least 6 million. The CDR3 extends over 17 amino acids. Germline CDR1 is LGHNA and CDR2 is YSLEER. The V end was cut by 0 bases, the J end by 3 bases, with 15 bases between. A second roughly 6 to 11 cycle PCR used barcoded and J-beta primers. TCRdb used MiXCR to reprocess the 5' RACE reads, holding one entry per CDR3 protein. The sample contains approximately 800,000 distinct CDR3 sequences, 58% of which appear only once. Input material: blood. The sequence came from a man aged 25-45 years in good health. The rearrangement uses TRBV4-3 and TRBJ2-1; TRBD1 or TRBD2 may be the D gene (5 bases each). CDR3 loop: CASSQDPRGGFYNEQFF. Written as DNA, the CDR3 is TGCGCCAGCAGCCAAGACCCGAGGGGCGGGTTCTACAATGAGCAGTTCTTC.